This T cell receptor beta chain was observed in a study of blood T cell repertoires in COVID-19. Background on the study: Acute and convalescent COVID-19 samples came from the United States, Italy and Spain. PBMCs, B-cell-depleted T cells, or T cells were the source of the cDNA or gDNA that made up the material.

Generated by immunoSEQ multiplex PCR, the TCRdb table keeps only in-frame clones and is missing some. The table has 58,000 or so clones, around 78% seen once. Germline V gene sequence: CDR1 KGHSH, CDR2 LQKENI. The CDR3 loop spans 15 amino acids. Trimming took 3 bases from V and 2 from J; bases not matched to a gene: 5. The chain uses TRBV18 and TRBJ2-3; 7 nucleotides align to TRBD1. The specimen was peripheral blood. The receptor comes from a human donor in a cohort sampled during active COVID-19. The CDR3 DNA reads TGTGCCAGCTCACCGGGACAGACATCCACAGATACGCAGTATTTT. Its translation is CASSPGQTSTDTQYF. The full variable domain, completed using reference TRBV18 and TRBJ2-3, is NAGVMQNPRHLVRRRGQEARLRCSPMKGHSHVYWYRQLPEEGLKFMVYLQKENIIDESGMPKERFSAEFPKEGPSILRIQQVVRGDSAAYFCASSPGQTSTDTQYFGPGTRLTVL.